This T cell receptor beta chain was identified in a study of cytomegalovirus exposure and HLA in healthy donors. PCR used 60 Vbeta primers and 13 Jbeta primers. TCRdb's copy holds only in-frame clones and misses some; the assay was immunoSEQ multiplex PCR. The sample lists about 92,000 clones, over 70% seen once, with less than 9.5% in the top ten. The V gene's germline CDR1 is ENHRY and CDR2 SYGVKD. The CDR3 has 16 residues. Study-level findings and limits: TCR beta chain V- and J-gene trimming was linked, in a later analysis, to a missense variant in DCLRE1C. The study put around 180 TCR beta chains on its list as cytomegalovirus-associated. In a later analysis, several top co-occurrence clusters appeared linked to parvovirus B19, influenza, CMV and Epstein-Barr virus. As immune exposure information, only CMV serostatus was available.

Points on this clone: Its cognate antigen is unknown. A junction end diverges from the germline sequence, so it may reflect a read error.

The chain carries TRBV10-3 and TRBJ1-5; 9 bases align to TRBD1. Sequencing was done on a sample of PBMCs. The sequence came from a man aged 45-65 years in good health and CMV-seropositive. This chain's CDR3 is CAISESGQGISEPQNF. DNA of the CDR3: TGTGCCATCAGTGAGTCGGGACAGGGAATATCAGAGCCCCAGAATTTT.